Below are 14 T cell receptor beta chains sequenced from a single sample in a study of shared clonotypes between healthy human individuals. Sequenced by immunoSEQ multiplex PCR; TCRdb stores in-frame clones only, minus some. This table holds roughly 510,000 clones, 75% to 80% found once. Source material: PBMCs. Receptor source: a woman between 40 and 55 years old in good health. Some clones in this sample may be carry-over from other donors' samples.

This clone has at least ten counts. V is TRBV6-4 and J is TRBJ2-2; TRBD1 aligns across 7 bases. CDR3 length equals 14 residues. Germline assignment: CDR1 MRHNA and CDR2 SNTAGT. The junction had 6 bases not matched to a gene; V was cut back by 6 bases and J by 5 bases. CDR3 sequence: CASSPGTETGELFF. The CDR3 DNA follows: TGTGCCAGCAGCCCCGGGACAGAGACCGGGGAGCTGTTTTTT.

The chain links TRBV5-4 to TRBJ2-5; a weak D match, TRBD2 (6 bases). With the DNA end fitting TRBJ2-7 better, the J assignment may be wrong. The CDR3 extends over 12 amino acids. Germline V gives CDR1 SGHNT, CDR2 YYREEE (reference sequence). The DNA for the CDR3 is TGTGCCAGCAGCTTTAGCGGCTACGAGCAGTACTTC. Residues: CASSFSGYEQYF.

This clone was seen more than once but under ten times. The chain carries TRBV9 and TRBJ2-6, with 9 bases matching TRBD2. Germline-derived CDR1 and CDR2 are SGDLS and YYNGEE. Trimming at V came to 0 bases and at J to 0 bases, leaving 13 bases not matched to a gene. The CDR3 loop spans 21 amino acids. CDR3 sequence: CASSVVWESSGRLSGANVLTF. The CDR3 DNA sequence: TGTGCCAGCAGCGTAGTTTGGGAGAGTAGCGGGAGACTCTCTGGGGCCAACGTCCTGACTTTC.

This clone has only a few counts. Within the sample, other DNA sequences also encode this same CDR3. The V and J genes are TRBV7-9 and TRBJ2-3; D gene ambiguous. Trimming took 2 bases from V and 4 from J, leaving 4 bases between them. CDR3 length equals 12 residues. CDR1 SEHNR and CDR2 FQNEAQ come from the germline V gene (reference sequence). The CDR3 DNA is TGTGCCAGCAGCTTAATTTCAGATACGCAGTATTTT. Protein: CASSLISDTQYF.

The genes are TRBV7-8 and TRBJ2-7; TRBD1 matches at 7 bases. The CDR3 runs 12 residues. Germline loops: CDR1 SGHVS, CDR2 FQNEAQ. V lost 5 bases and J lost 4; bases outside the gene matches: 2. The CDR3 loop is CASSIRGYEQYF. CDR3 in DNA: TGTGCCAGCAGCATCAGGGGGTACGAGCAGTACTTC.

The chain uses TRBV19 and TRBJ2-7; D is unresolved. Germline V gene sequence: CDR1 LNHDA, CDR2 SQIVND (reference sequence). This CDR3 has 13 residues. V lost 5 bases and J lost 5, with 13 bases in between. As DNA, the CDR3 is TGTGCCAGTAGTCTGGAGTCGGTGGACGAGCAGTACTTC. Protein product: CASSLESVDEQYF.

This clone was counted only a few times. The V and J genes are TRBV27 and TRBJ2-2; D may be TRBD1 (5 bases). V shed 1 base and J shed 4 bases, with 13 bases lying between them. Looked up from germline, CDR1 is MNHEY and CDR2 is SMNVEV (reference sequence). The CDR3 is 16 amino acids. In nucleotides, the CDR3 is TGTGCCAGCAGTTTATTTCGCGGTGGGGCCACCGGGGAGCTGTTTTTT. It is translated as CASSLFRGGATGELFF.

This clone has just a few counts. The V gene is TRBV10-2, the J gene TRBJ2-7, with TRBD1 as a possible D gene (5 bases). CDR3 size: 15 residues. CDR1 and CDR2 (germline): WSHSY, SAAADI. Trimming cost V 6 bases and J 0 bases, with 15 bases left between them. This CDR3 reads CASRLGQGSSYEQYF. The CDR3 bases are TGCGCCAGCAGGCTGGGGCAGGGTAGCTCCTACGAGCAGTACTTC.

As for this clone: A read error may account for a junction end that differs from germline. This sample also contains other DNA sequences that code for the same CDR3. The genes are TRBV7-2 and TRBJ2-7; D is perhaps TRBD1 (6 bases). CDR1 is SGHTA, CDR2 FQGNSA, per germline. CDR3 length equals 14 residues. CDR3 residues: CASSLGRGSYEQYF. For the CDR3, the DNA is TGTGCCAGCAGCTTAGGCAGGGGATCCTACGAGCAGTACTTT.

This clone was counted once. The chain recombines TRBV6-1 with TRBJ1-2; 8 bases agree with TRBD1. This CDR3 has 13 amino acids. CDR1 is MNHNS and CDR2 is SASEGT in the germline V gene. The ends lost 6 bases at V and 7 bases at J; junction bases unmatched: 7. The CDR3 protein is CASSDRGPRGYTF. CDR3 sequence (DNA): TGTGCCAGCAGCGACAGGGGCCCTCGTGGCTACACCTTC.

The rearrangement uses TRBV15 and TRBJ2-1, with D perhaps matching TRBD1 (6 bases). CDR1 and CDR2 (germline): LNHNV, YYDKDF (reference sequence). The CDR3 extends over 15 amino acids. V was cut by 0 bases and J by 6 bases, with 12 bases left in between. The CDR3 protein is CATSRDGQRSNEQFF. CDR3 nucleotides: TGTGCCACCAGCAGAGATGGACAGCGTAGCAATGAGCAGTTCTTC.

The chain employs TRBV9 and TRBJ2-1, with 8 bases fitting TRBD2. The trim removed 0 bases at V and 7 bases at J, leaving 9 bases unmatched. The CDR3 extends over 16 amino acids. Germline V gene data show CDR1 as SGDLS and CDR2 as YYNGEE. The CDR3 nucleotides read TGTGCCAGCAGCGTAGGCGGTAGCGGGACCATAAATGAGCAGTTCTTC. It is translated as CASSVGGSGTINEQFF.

The genes are TRBV11-2 and TRBJ2-7; 7 nucleotides line up with TRBD2. The CDR3 covers 16 residues. V trimming: 1 base; J trimming: 1 base; junction bases outside the gene matches: 7. The germline V gene has CDR1 SGHAT and CDR2 FQNNGV. CDR3 in DNA: TGTGCCAGCAGCTTAGGGGTCACCGGGGGGTCCTACGAGCAGTACTTC. Translating gives CASSLGVTGGSYEQYF.

The chain employs TRBV6-6 and TRBJ2-1; D remains unclear. Trimming took off 6 bases at V and 8 bases at J, with 8 bases between the two ends. Per the germline V gene, CDR1 is MNHNY and CDR2 is SVGAGI (reference sequence). The CDR3 is made up of 11 amino acids. This chain's CDR3 is CASSIVDEQFF. The CDR3 coding sequence is TGTGCCAGCAGCATTGTTGATGAGCAGTTCTTC.